This T cell receptor (beta chain) is from a study of blood T cell repertoires in COVID-19. As for the study in general: COVID-19 samples collected from the United States, Italy and Spain covered acute and convalescent phases. PBMCs, B-cell-depleted T cells, or T cells provided the cDNA or gDNA that made up the material.

Original handling: By means of reference gene primer amplification, nucleated cell counts were estimated. Assay: immunoSEQ multiplex PCR; the TCRdb copy retains only in-frame clones and omits some. V and J calls and clone size are copied from that table; D and trimming were computed from the DNA. This sample has about 50,000 clones, with 86% found just once. Germline lookup yields CDR1 LNHDA and CDR2 SQIVND (reference sequence). The CDR3 extends over 13 amino acids. Trimming removed 5 bases at V and 4 bases at J, with 11 bases between. Sequences were obtained from peripheral blood. The chain is built from TRBV19 and TRBJ2-5; possible D gene TRBD1, 5 bases. The source is a man older than 75 with active COVID-19. CDR3 DNA: TGTGCCAGTAGTTCCCAGGGTAGAGAGACCCAGTACTTC. Translation gives CASSSQGRETQYF.